This TCR beta chain was documented in a study of T cell responses to AZD1222 COVID-19 vaccine. The CDR3 spans 14 residues. The V gene end was trimmed by 4 bases and the J gene end by 4 bases; junction bases not matched to a gene: 7. In germline, CDR1 is LGHDT, CDR2 YNNKEL (reference sequence). The table came from immunoSEQ multiplex PCR; TCRdb's copy has only in-frame clones and leaves some out. This repertoire shows 150,000 to 200,000 clones, about nine tenths found once; its top ten account for 2.5% to 3%. The TCR sequence derives from an adult in good health. The source material was peripheral blood, sampled on day 0 of MenACWY control vaccination. The rearrangement links TRBV3-1 (or the pseudogene TRBV3-2) to TRBJ2-7, with 7 bases aligning to TRBD2. CDR3 DNA: TGTGCCAGCAGCCCCCAGCGGGACTCATACGAGCAGTACTTC. Residues: CASSPQRDSYEQYF.